What follows is one T cell receptor (beta chain) and its context. Its antigen is not identified. The time point is: blood 4 weeks post-SBRT, at nephrectomy. This sample's treatment: 15 Gy SBRT to primary tumor, nephrectomy 4 weeks later. The patient's renal cell carcinoma had clear cell pathology. Between the trimmed V and J ends, which lost 1 base and 4 bases, there was a span of 12 bases. Germline-derived CDR1 and CDR2 are SGHRS and YFSETQ. The CDR3 is 14 residues long. Generated by immunoSEQ multiplex PCR, the TCRdb table keeps only in-frame clones and is missing some. Of about 83,000 clones listed, around 78% are singletons. The data belong to a study of radiation and T cells in renal cell carcinoma. The study's findings and limits: Baseline intratumoral clonotype presence is unknown without pretreatment biopsies. From baseline, blood top tumor clonotypes peaked at 2 weeks post-radiation.

The chain carries TRBV5-1 and TRBJ2-7; D is perhaps TRBD2 (5 bases). The receptor's source is a woman aged 60-75 years with renal cell carcinoma. This specimen was blood, taken from a patient whose treatment included radiotherapy and nephrectomy. The CDR3 sequence is CASSLSAAGYEQYF. CDR3 bases: TGCGCCAGCAGCTTGTCGGCGGCGGGTTACGAGCAGTACTTC.